Each of the 26 T cell receptor beta chains below was sequenced from the same sample in a study of PD-1 blockade in mismatch repair-deficient tumors. Produced via immunoSEQ multiplex PCR; TCRdb's table is partial and in-frame only. The table has approximately 20,000 clones, roughly 80% seen once. The sample here was PBMCs, taken 52 weeks after starting pembrolizumab. The receptors stem from an adult with mismatch repair-deficient cancer.

The chain uses TRBV5-1 and TRBJ1-2, with 7 nucleotides matching TRBD1. Germline CDR1 reads SGHRS; CDR2 reads YFSETQ. This CDR3 comprises 13 residues. J gave up 6 bases and V 0 bases, and 2 bases lay outside the gene matches. The chain's CDR3 is CASSLGQGDGYTF. The DNA of the CDR3 is TGCGCCAGCAGCTTGGGGCAGGGGGATGGCTACACCTTC.

This clone showed up just once. V gene TRBV6-6 combines with J gene TRBJ1-5; 7 bases align to TRBD1. This CDR3 is built from 14 residues. Per the germline V gene, CDR1 is MNHNY and CDR2 is SVGAGI (reference sequence). The V gene end was trimmed by 7 bases and the J gene end by 2 bases; junction bases not matched to a gene: 5. The CDR3 nucleotides are TGTGCCAGCAATGAACAGGGGCGCAATCAGCCCCAGCATTTT. Amino acids: CASNEQGRNQPQHF.

This chain links TRBV28 with TRBJ2-1, with 14 bases identical to TRBD2. Germline lookup yields CDR1 MDHEN and CDR2 SYDVKM. This CDR3 spans 15 amino acids. The V gene end was trimmed by 7 bases and the J gene end by 12 bases; junction bases not matched to a gene: 11. CDR3 protein: CASTQPPGLAGVQFF. In nucleotides, the CDR3 is TGTGCCAGCACCCAACCTCCGGGACTAGCGGGAGTGCAGTTCTTC.

The gene calls are TRBV6-5 and TRBJ2-3, with 8 nucleotides matching TRBD2. The length of the CDR3 is 15 residues. With 0 bases clipped from V and 3 bases from J, the junction kept 2 bases outside the gene matches. Germline V gene sequence: CDR1 MNHEY, CDR2 SVGAGI. CDR3 sequence (DNA): TGTGCCAGCAGTTACTCACTAGCGGATACAGATACGCAGTATTTT. This codes for CASSYSLADTDTQYF.

The chain uses TRBV5-4 and TRBJ1-1, with 8 nucleotides matching TRBD1. CDR1 and CDR2 from the germline V gene are SGHNT and YYREEE (reference sequence). The CDR3 is 15 residues long. Losses at the gene ends were 1 base for V and 5 bases for J; bases not matched to a gene: 7. Here the CDR3 reads CASSLISGGGTEAFF. CDR3 nucleotide sequence: TGTGCCAGCAGCTTGATTTCAGGGGGCGGGACTGAAGCTTTCTTT.

The rearrangement uses TRBV2 and TRBJ2-1; tentative D call: TRBD2 (6 bases). CDR1 is SNHLY and CDR2 is FYNNEI in the germline V gene. The CDR3 totals 15 residues. V shed 6 bases and J shed 8 bases, with 20 bases lying between them. CDR3 amino acids: CASRATGVFVDEQFF. CDR3 in DNA: TGTGCCAGCAGGGCAACGGGAGTGTTCGTCGATGAGCAGTTCTTC.

This rearrangement joins TRBV11-3 to TRBJ1-6; possibly TRBD1 for D (5 bases). Trimming took off 3 bases at V and 7 bases at J, with 10 bases between the two ends. This CDR3 comprises 14 residues. Germline loops: CDR1 SGHNT, CDR2 YENEEA. CDR3: CASSLGGWNSPLHF. CDR3 nucleotide sequence: TGTGCCAGCAGCTTGGGGGGGTGGAATTCACCCCTCCACTTT.

This clone has only one observation. The rearrangement links TRBV6-1 to TRBJ2-2; no firm D call. CDR1 and CDR2 (germline): MNHNS, SASEGT. V was cut by 5 bases and J by 0 bases, with 7 bases left in between. The CDR3 spans 14 residues. The CDR3 DNA is TGTGCCAGCAGTTTGAGCGCGAACACCGGGGAGCTGTTTTTT. It translates to CASSLSANTGELFF.

The chain has TRBV28 and TRBJ2-4; 7 bases map to TRBD2. This CDR3 region has 15 residues. From germline, CDR1 is MDHEN and CDR2 SYDVKM. Unmatched junction bases numbered 11, after V lost 6 bases and J lost 6 bases. The CDR3 protein is CASRGLGLVGNIQYF. Here the CDR3 DNA reads TGTGCCAGCAGGGGGCTTGGACTAGTCGGAAACATTCAGTACTTC.

V gene TRBV6-1 combines with J gene TRBJ1-1; 8 bases match TRBD1. With 2 bases clipped from V and 4 bases from J, the junction kept 3 bases outside the gene matches. The CDR3 length is 14 residues. Germline loops: CDR1 MNHNS, CDR2 SASEGT. CDR3 DNA: TGTGCCAGCAGTGAACAGGGGGCGAGCACTGAAGCTTTCTTT. As protein: CASSEQGASTEAFF.

V and J are TRBV19 and TRBJ2-7; TRBD1 agrees at 9 bases. This CDR3 has 16 amino acids. Germline CDR1 LNHDA, CDR2 SQIVND (reference sequence). Losses at the gene ends were 4 bases for V and 3 bases for J; bases not matched to a gene: 10. As DNA, the CDR3 is TGTGCCAGTAGTAGCCTAACAGGGGGCGCAGACTACGAGCAGTACTTC. It specifies CASSSLTGGADYEQYF.

The chain is built from TRBV30 and TRBJ2-5; D is perhaps TRBD2 (6 bases). CDR3 length: 16 amino acids. Trimming took 0 bases from V and 3 from J, leaving 17 bases between them. The germline V gene has CDR1 GTSNPN and CDR2 SVGIG (reference sequence). CDR3 region: CAWSVVVGSSKETQYF. CDR3 nucleotides: TGTGCCTGGAGTGTAGTGGTCGGGAGTTCAAAAGAGACCCAGTACTTC.

This clone was counted a few times. J is TRBJ1-5 and V is TRBV7-9; D gene uncertain. Germline lookup yields CDR1 SEHNR and CDR2 FQNEAQ (reference sequence). Trimming removed 5 bases from V and 4 bases from J, with 12 bases in between. This CDR3 comprises 14 residues. DNA of the CDR3: TGTGCCAGCAGCCCTCTAGCACCTAATCAGCCCCAGCATTTT. Translating it yields CASSPLAPNQPQHF.

This clone was recorded once. The rearrangement joins TRBV7-2 to TRBJ2-1; 11 bases fit TRBD2. The trim removed 3 bases at V and 4 bases at J, leaving 2 bases unmatched. CDR3 length equals 15 residues. CDR1 is SGHTA and CDR2 is FQGNSA in the germline V gene. The chain's CDR3 is CASSLTSGIYNEQFF. The DNA of the CDR3 is TGTGCCAGCAGCTTGACTAGCGGGATTTACAATGAGCAGTTCTTC. Full variable domain (missing parts from reference TRBV7-2 and TRBJ2-1): GAGVSQSPSNKVTEKGKDVELRCDPISGHTALYWYRQSLGQGLEFLIYFQGNSAPDKSGLPSDRFSAERTGGSVSTLTIQRTQQEDSAVYLCASSLTSGIYNEQFFGPGTRLTVL.

The rearrangement uses TRBV7-3 and TRBJ2-1; D is unresolved. The V gene lost 4 bases and the J gene lost 0 bases, with 25 bases spanning the gap. The CDR3 is 20 amino acids. CDR1 is SGHTA and CDR2 is FQGTGA in the germline V gene. The CDR3 region is CASSSTARPYYESSYNEQFF. The CDR3, as DNA: TGTGCCAGCAGCTCCACGGCTAGACCCTACTACGAAAGCTCCTACAATGAGCAGTTCTTC.

The chain couples TRBV5-8 to TRBJ2-5, with D perhaps TRBD1 (5 bases). V was shortened by 2 bases and J by 5 bases, with 10 bases between the two germline ends. The CDR3 length is 13 residues. Germline loops: CDR1 SGHTS, CDR2 YDEGEE. CDR3 DNA: TGTGCCAGCAGCTTCCAGGGTCTGGAGACCCAGTACTTC. This sequence encodes CASSFQGLETQYF.

This chain connects TRBV30 to TRBJ2-1; maybe TRBD1 (5 bases). V lost 1 base, J lost 7 bases, and 23 bases lay in between. CDR1 and CDR2 from the germline V gene are GTSNPN and SVGIG (reference sequence). There are 17 residues in the CDR3. CDR3 nucleotide sequence: TGTGCCTGGAGTGCCGGAAGAGGCAGGGCCCTTGGGAATGAGCAGTTCTTC. This encodes CAWSAGRGRALGNEQFF.

As DNA, the CDR3 is TGTGCCAGTAGTATGGTAGCGGGTATAGCCTACGAGCAGTACTTC. Protein product: CASSMVAGIAYEQYF. The V gene is TRBV19, the J gene TRBJ2-7, with 7 bases matching TRBD2. V was clipped by 3 bases and J by 2 bases; unmatched bases: 7. This CDR3 has 15 amino acids. From germline, CDR1 is LNHDA and CDR2 SQIVND (reference sequence). The entire variable domain, with the rest obtained from reference TRBV19 and TRBJ2-7, is as follows: DGGITQSPKYLFRKEGQNVTLSCEQNLNHDAMYWYRQDPGQGLRLIYYSQIVNDFQKGDIAEGYSVSREKKESFPLTVTSAQKNPTAFYLCASSMVAGIAYEQYFGPGTRLTVT.

This clone showed up just once. The V call is TRBV27, the J call TRBJ2-2, with D unresolved. Germline V gene sequence: CDR1 MNHEY, CDR2 SMNVEV (reference sequence). The CDR3 has 16 amino acids. Trimming shortened V by 2 bases and J by 4 bases, and 14 bases separated the two germline ends. The CDR3 is CASSLEARLSTGELFF. In nucleotides, the CDR3 is TGTGCCAGCAGTTTAGAAGCCAGGTTGAGCACCGGGGAGCTGTTTTTT.

V and J are TRBV5-4 and TRBJ2-6; no reliable D call. Trimming shortened V by 3 bases and J by 0 bases, and 4 bases separated the two germline ends. Germline CDR1 and CDR2: SGHNT and YYREEE (reference sequence). This CDR3 spans 14 amino acids. This chain's CDR3 is CASSSSSGANVLTF. Written as DNA, the CDR3 is TGTGCCAGCAGCTCCAGCTCTGGGGCCAACGTCCTGACTTTC.

The chain employs TRBV30 and TRBJ1-2; no reliable D call. This CDR3 has 14 amino acids. Per germline, CDR1 GTSNPN and CDR2 SVGIG (reference sequence). The V end lost 5 bases, the J end lost 4 bases, and 17 bases lay between the germline ends. CDR3 bases: TGTGCCTGGGAAGTCCCGGGCGAGGGCTATGGCTACACCTTC. This sequence encodes CAWEVPGEGYGYTF.

The chain links TRBV6-4 to TRBJ2-1; 7 nucleotides align to TRBD1. The CDR3 is made up of 15 amino acids. Looked up from germline, CDR1 is MRHNA and CDR2 is SNTAGT. Trimming took 2 bases from V and 3 from J; bases not matched to a gene: 4. In DNA, the CDR3 is TGTGCCAGCAGTGACGGGGCAGGGGGCTACAATGAGCAGTTCTTC. Encoded protein: CASSDGAGGYNEQFF.

V gene TRBV19 combines with J gene TRBJ2-2, with 10 bases fitting TRBD2. Germline lookup yields CDR1 LNHDA and CDR2 SQIVND (reference sequence). V was clipped by 9 bases and J by 4 bases; unmatched bases: 8. CDR3 length: 15 amino acids. CDR3 sequence: CARRGGLATTGELFF. The CDR3 nucleotides are TGTGCCAGACGGGGGGGACTAGCGACCACCGGGGAGCTGTTTTTT. The full variable domain, with the rest looked up from reference TRBV19 and TRBJ2-2, is DGGITQSPKYLFRKEGQNVTLSCEQNLNHDAMYWYRQDPGQGLRLIYYSQIVNDFQKGDIAEGYSVSREKKESFPLTVTSAQKNPTAFYLCARRGGLATTGELFFGEGSRLTVL.

The rearrangement joins TRBV19 to TRBJ2-3, with D perhaps TRBD1 (5 bases). Trimming stripped 3 bases from V and 1 base from J, with 8 bases between. CDR3 length equals 14 residues. Germline loops: CDR1 LNHDA, CDR2 SQIVND (reference sequence). The CDR3 spells CASSIGHGTDTQYF. The CDR3, as DNA: TGTGCCAGTAGTATCGGACACGGCACAGATACGCAGTATTTT.

The V and J genes are TRBV5-4 and TRBJ1-2; 8 bases agree with TRBD1. The CDR3 has 15 amino acids. The V segment lost 5 bases and the J segment 8 bases; nucleotides outside the gene matches: 14. CDR1 and CDR2 (germline): SGHNT, YYREEE (reference sequence). The CDR3: CASRSWQGAEKGYTF. CDR3 DNA: TGTGCCAGCAGGTCATGGCAGGGGGCCGAGAAAGGCTACACCTTC.

V is TRBV7-9 and J is TRBJ2-5, with TRBD1 as a possible D gene (6 bases). This CDR3 comprises 13 residues. Germline CDR1 and CDR2: SEHNR and FQNEAQ (reference sequence). Trimming removed 5 bases at V and 4 bases at J, with 11 bases between. CDR3 residues: CASSPIRGETQYF. In DNA, the CDR3 is TGTGCCAGCAGCCCGATCAGGGGAGAGACCCAGTACTTC.